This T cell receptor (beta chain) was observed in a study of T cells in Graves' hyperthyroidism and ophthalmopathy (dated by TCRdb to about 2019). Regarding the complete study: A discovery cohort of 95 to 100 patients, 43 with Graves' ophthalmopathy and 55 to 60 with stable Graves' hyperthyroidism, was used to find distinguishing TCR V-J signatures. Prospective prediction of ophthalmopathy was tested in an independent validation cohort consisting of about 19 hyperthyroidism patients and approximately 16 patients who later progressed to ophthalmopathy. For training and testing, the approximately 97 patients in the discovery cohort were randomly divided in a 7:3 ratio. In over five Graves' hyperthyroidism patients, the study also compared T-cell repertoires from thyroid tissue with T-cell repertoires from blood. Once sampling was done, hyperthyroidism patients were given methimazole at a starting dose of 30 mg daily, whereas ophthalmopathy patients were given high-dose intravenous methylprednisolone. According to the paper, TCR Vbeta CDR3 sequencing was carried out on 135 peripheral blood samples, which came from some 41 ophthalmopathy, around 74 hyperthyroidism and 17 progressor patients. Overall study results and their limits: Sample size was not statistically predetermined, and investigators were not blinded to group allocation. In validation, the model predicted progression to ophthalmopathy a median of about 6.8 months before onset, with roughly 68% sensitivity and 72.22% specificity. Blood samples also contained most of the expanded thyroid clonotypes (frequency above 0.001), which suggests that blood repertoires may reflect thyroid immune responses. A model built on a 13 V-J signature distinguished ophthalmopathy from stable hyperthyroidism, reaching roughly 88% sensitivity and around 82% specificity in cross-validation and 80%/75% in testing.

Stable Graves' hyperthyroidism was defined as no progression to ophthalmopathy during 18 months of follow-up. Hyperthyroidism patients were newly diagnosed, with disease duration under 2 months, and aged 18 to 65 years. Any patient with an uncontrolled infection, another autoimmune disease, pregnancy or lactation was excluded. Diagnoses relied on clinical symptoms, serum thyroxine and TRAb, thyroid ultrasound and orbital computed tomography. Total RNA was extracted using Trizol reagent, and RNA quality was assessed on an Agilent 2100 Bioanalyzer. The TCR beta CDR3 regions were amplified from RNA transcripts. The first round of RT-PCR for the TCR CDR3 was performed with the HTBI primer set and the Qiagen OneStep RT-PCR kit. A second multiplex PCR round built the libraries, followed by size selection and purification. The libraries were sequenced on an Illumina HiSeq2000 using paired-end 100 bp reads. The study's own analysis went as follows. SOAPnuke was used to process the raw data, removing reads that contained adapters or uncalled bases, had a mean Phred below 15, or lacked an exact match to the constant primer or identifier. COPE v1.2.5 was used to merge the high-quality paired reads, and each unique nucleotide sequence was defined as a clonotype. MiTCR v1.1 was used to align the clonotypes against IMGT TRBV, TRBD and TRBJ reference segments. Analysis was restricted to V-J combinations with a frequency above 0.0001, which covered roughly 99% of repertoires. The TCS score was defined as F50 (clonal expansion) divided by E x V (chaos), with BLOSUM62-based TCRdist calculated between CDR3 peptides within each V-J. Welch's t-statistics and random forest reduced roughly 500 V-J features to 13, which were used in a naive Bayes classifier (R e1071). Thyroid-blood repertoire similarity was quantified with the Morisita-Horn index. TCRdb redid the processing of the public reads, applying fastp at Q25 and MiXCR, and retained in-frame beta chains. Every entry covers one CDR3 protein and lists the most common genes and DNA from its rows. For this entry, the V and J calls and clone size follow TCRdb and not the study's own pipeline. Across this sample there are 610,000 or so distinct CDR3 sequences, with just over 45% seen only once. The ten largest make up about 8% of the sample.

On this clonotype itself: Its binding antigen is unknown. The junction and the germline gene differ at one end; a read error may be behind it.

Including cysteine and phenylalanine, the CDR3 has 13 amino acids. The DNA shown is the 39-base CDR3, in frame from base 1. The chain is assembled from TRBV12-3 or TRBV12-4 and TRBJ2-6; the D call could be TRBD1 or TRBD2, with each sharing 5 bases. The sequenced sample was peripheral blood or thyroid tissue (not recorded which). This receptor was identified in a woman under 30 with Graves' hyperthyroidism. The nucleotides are TGTGCCAGCAGTTTAAGGGGAGAGGGCACTGAAGCTTTC. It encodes CASSLRGEGTEAF.